This T cell receptor beta chain was documented in a study of blood T cell repertoires in COVID-19 (TCRdb year 2020). About the full investigation: Samples from collaborators originated in the United States, Italy and Spain and spanned both the acute and convalescent phases of COVID-19. The material from the prospective study consisted of cDNA or gDNA derived from T cells, B-cell-depleted T cells, or PBMCs. The dataset comprised deeply sampled blood TCRbeta repertoires from subjects exposed to, actively infected with, or recovered from COVID-19. The repertoires were made available in a free public database intended to serve as a resource for research on the immune response to SARS-CoV-2. The samples were drawn from the first 160 participants of the ongoing ImmuneRACE study and from 1,254 subjects provided by 6 global collaborators. Sample metadata almost always included a de-identified subject ID, COVID-19 status, age in years and sex. Where HLA class I and class II types were available, the types were taken from metadata supplied by the sample provider, not from assay-based typing.

As to this clone: Its antigen is still unknown. It has no much larger one-base neighbor in the sample; base qualities were not kept.

The study at large found these results: The quantity of clinical and demographic metadata differed by source and by participant and was supplied without curation.

The immunoSEQ Assay, a bias-controlled multiplex PCR, was used to amplify TCRbeta CDR3 regions from genomic DNA. The paper's processing steps were these. The number of nucleated cells in each sample was estimated from the amplification of reference gene primers within the assay. To quantify the absolute abundance of each unique TCRbeta CDR3 rearrangement, sequence reads were collapsed and filtered. For each sample, productive Simpson clonality was calculated as the square root of Simpson's diversity index over productive rearrangements. Entries here come from immuneACCESS through TCRdb and include only in-frame sequences with V and J called. Some clones fail to appear in such tables; in the studies checked, an unresolved V gene covers under half of the shortfall, and the cause of the remainder is unknown. The V and J calls and clone size were taken over from that table, and D and trimming were inferred from the DNA. This sample has hundreds of thousands of clones in its table, and 88% of those were observed once. The ten most abundant clones make up roughly 1.4% of the sample.

CDR1 and CDR2 were assigned from the germline V gene (reference sequence) as SSHAT and FNYEAQ. Inclusive of the bounding cysteine and phenylalanine, the CDR3 is 15 residues long. The entry retains the CDR3 DNA only, 45 bases that are in frame from base 1. Trimmed from V: 5 bases; trimmed from J: 2 bases; junction bases lacking a gene match: 5. Participants in the prospective study were aged about 18 to 95 years, lived in 20 to 30 United States geographic areas, and enrolled through a virtual design. In the prospective study, participants were assigned to cohorts based on the clinical history participants reported in a screening survey and a study questionnaire. A participant counted as exposed if, within 2 weeks of entering the study, that participant had been in contact with someone who had a PCR-confirmed or clinician-diagnosed COVID-19 case. In the prospective study, whole blood, serum and a nasopharyngeal or oropharyngeal swab were collected from each participant by mobile phlebotomists. Over a roughly two-month period, participants in the prospective study had the option of providing additional blood draws and questionnaires. Before DNA extraction, prospective study blood samples were shipped either frozen or at room temperature.

The V and J genes are TRBV7-7 and TRBJ2-7; 11 central bases correspond to TRBD2. Sequenced sample: PBMCs or T cells enriched from blood (not recorded which). This clonotype was sampled from a woman between 18 and 29 years old who had been exposed to COVID-19. CDR3 region: CASSRGLAGTYEQYF. The bases read TGTGCCAGCAGCCGCGGACTAGCGGGTACCTACGAGCAGTACTTC.